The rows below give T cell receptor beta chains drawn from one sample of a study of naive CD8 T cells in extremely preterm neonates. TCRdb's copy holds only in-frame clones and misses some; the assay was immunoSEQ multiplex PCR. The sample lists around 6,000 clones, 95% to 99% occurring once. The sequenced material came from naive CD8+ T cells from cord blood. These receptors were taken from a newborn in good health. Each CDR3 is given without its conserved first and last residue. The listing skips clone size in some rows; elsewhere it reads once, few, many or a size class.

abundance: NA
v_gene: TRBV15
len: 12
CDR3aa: ATSAGGAAETQY

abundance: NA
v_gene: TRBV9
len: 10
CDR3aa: ASSESTDEQF

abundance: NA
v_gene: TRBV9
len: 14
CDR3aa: ASSGGDFPNTGELF

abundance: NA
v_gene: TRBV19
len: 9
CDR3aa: ASWTDTEAF

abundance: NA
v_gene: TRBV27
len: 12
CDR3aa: ASSLSLAGDEQY

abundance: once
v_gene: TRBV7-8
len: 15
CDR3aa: ASSLAGSGGYTDTQY

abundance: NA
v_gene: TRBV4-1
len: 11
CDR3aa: ASSPGHSYEQY

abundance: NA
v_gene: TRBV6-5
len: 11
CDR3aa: ASGTSGNNEQF

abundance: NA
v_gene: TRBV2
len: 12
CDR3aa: ASSDRLNTGELF

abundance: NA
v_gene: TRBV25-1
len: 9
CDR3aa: ASSVYYEQY

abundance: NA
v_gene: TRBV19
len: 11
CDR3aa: ASSIAGFNEQF

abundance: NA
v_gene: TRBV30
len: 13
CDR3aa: AWSVGTSGTDTQY

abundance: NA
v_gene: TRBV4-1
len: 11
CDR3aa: ASSQLLGYEQY

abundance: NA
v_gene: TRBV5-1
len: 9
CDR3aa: ASSLGGKLF

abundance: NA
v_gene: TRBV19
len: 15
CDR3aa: ASSIFPSGGSNEKLF

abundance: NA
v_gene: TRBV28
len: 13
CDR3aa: ASSLIAGGNEKLF

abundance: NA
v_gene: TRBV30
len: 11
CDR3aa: AWSSTGVQPQH

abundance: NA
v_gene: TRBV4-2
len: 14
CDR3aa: ASSPRTGSMNTEAF

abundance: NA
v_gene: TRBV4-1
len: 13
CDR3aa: ASSQWGTGNTEAF

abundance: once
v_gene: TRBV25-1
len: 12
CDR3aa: ASSEWGTGASYT

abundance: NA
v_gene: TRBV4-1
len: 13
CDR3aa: ASSQKPGQGAEQY

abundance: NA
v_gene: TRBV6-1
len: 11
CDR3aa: ASRDSSYNEQF

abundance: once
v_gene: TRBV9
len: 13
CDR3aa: ASSVGGSSNQPQH

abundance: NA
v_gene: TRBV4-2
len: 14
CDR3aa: ASSQDPGQGSYEQY

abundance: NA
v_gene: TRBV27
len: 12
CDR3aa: ASSLSHSGNTIY

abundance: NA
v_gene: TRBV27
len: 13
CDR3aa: ATSSLAASYNEQF

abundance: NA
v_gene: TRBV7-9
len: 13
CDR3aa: ASSTATGYFYEQY

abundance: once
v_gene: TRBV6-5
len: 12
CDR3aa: ASSLAGGYNEQF

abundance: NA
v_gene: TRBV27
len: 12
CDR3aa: ASRETSGRNIQY

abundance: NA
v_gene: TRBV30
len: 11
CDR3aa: AWGGLVGNEQF

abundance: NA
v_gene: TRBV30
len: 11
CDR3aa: AASGTGDYEQY

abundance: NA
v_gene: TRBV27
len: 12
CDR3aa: ASSLGTTYNEQF

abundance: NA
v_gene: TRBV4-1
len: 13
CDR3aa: ASSQDYGQNTEAF

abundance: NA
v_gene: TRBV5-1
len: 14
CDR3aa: ASSFGLAGTYNEQF

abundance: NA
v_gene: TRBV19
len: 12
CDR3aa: ASSMSGVNNEQF

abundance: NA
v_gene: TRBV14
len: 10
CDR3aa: ASSRGYYEQY

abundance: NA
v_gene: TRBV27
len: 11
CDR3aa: ASSPGSSYEQY

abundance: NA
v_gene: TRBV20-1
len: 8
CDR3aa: SAPSYGYT

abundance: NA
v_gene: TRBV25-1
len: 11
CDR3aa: ASSATGFYEQY

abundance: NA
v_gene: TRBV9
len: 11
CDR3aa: ASSLTSGNEQF

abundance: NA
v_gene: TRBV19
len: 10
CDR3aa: ASSAGGREAF

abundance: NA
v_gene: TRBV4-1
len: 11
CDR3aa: ASSQWTGWGYT

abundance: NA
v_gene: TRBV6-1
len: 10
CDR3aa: ASSALSLEQY

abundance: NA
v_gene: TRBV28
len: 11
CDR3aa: ASSPRVNLEAF

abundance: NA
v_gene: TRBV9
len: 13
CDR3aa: ASSVARTGRNGYT

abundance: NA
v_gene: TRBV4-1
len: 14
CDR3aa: ASSQGLAVSTDTQY

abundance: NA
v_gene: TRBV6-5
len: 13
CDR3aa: ASSYTRDRRTEAF

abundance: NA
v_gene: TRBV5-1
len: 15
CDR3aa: ASSLPPGQGAQETQY

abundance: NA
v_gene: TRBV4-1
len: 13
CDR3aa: ASSPDRGSYEKLF

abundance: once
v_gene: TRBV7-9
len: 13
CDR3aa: ASSLAPYTVNEQF

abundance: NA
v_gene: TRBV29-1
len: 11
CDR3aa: SVRTGSTGELF

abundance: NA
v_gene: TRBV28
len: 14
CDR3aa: ASSSIQGRGSYEQY

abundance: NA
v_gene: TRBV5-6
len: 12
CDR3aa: ASSFGQGYNEQF

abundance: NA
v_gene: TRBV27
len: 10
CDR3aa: ASSLLGGEAF